Listed below are T cell receptor beta chains from one sample, sequenced in a study of T cell clonotyping in hematopoietic cell transplantation. The table came from immunoSEQ multiplex PCR; TCRdb's copy has only in-frame clones and leaves some out. The sample lists about 15,000 clones, approximately 85% occurring once. Sequencing used peripheral blood mononuclear cells. The receptors were sampled from a woman between 40 and 50 years old in good health. Some clones in this sample may be carry-over from other donors' samples. The CDR3 runs from the conserved cysteine through the conserved F or W. D genes are given only for firm matches. Clone sizes are given selectively: once, few, many, or a class where the clone is expanded.

abundance,d_gene,v_gene,j_gene,CDR3nt,CDR3aa
-,TRBD2,TRBV7-9,TRBJ2-7,TGTGCCAGCGGGGGGGTTTTCTACGAGCAGTACTTC,CASGGVFYEQYF
-,TRBD1,TRBV11-2,TRBJ2-3,TGTGCCAGCAGCTCATTAGTAGGGACAGGGGGCACAGATACGCAGTATTTT,CASSSLVGTGGTDTQYF
-,-,TRBV30,TRBJ1-2,TGTGCCTGGAGTGTAGGTCCCCCAGGGGCGGGCTATGGCTACACCTTC,CAWSVGPPGAGYGYTF
-,-,TRBV6-1,TRBJ2-7,TGTGCCAGCAGTGACAGTTACGAGCAGTACTTC,CASSDSYEQYF
-,-,TRBV6-5,TRBJ1-5,TGTGCCAGCGGGGGGGGCAATCAGCCCCAGCATTTT,CASGGGNQPQHF
-,-,TRBV18,TRBJ1-5,TGTGCCAGCTCACCGATGGACAATCAGCCCCAGCATTTT,CASSPMDNQPQHF
-,-,TRBV19,TRBJ2-7,TGTGCCAGTAGTAGGAACGGCCCGGTCGAGCAGTACTTC,CASSRNGPVEQYF
-,-,TRBV30,TRBJ2-7,TGTGCCTGGAGTGGTCAATACGAGCAGTACTTC,CAWSGQYEQYF
-,-,TRBV7-9,TRBJ1-4,TGTGCCAGCAGCTTCACCACCGGCAGGCTGAGTTTTGAAAAACTGTTTTTT,CASSFTTGRLSFEKLFF
-,-,TRBV6-4,TRBJ2-2,TGTGCCAGCAGTGACGGGGACACCGGGGAGCTGTTTTTT,CASSDGDTGELFF
-,-,TRBV7-9,TRBJ1-1,TGTGCCAGCAGCTTGGCCCGGACGGTTATGAACACTGAAGCTTTCTTT,CASSLARTVMNTEAFF
-,TRBD1,TRBV4-3,TRBJ1-2,TGCGCCAGCAGCCAAGAAACAGGGGATAACTATGGCTACACCTTC,CASSQETGDNYGYTF
-,-,TRBV6-1,TRBJ2-1,TGTGCCAGCAGTGACGGTCACAATGAGCAGTTCTTC,CASSDGHNEQFF
-,TRBD2,TRBV11-1,TRBJ2-2,TGTGCCAGCAGCTTAGGGACTAGCGGAACGAACACCGGGGAGCTGTTTTTT,CASSLGTSGTNTGELFF
-,TRBD1,TRBV2,TRBJ2-7,TGTGCCAGCAGAAGACAGGGAGCGACTTCCGAGCAGTACTTC,CASRRQGATSEQYF
-,-,TRBV12-5,TRBJ1-1,TGTGCTAGTGGTCGGGACTTACCGGGGAACACTGAAGCTTTCTTT,CASGRDLPGNTEAFF
-,TRBD1,TRBV28,TRBJ1-1,TGTGCCAGCAGTCCCTTGACAGGGGGGGGGCCTGAAGCTTTCTTT,CASSPLTGGGPEAFF
-,-,TRBV6-6,TRBJ2-7,TGTGCCAGCAGTTATGGGCAGCGGAGCTACGAGCAGTACTTC,CASSYGQRSYEQYF
once,TRBD1,TRBV4-3,TRBJ2-7,TGCGCCAGCAGCCAGTGGACAGGGACCTACGAGCAGTACTTC,CASSQWTGTYEQYF
-,TRBD1,TRBV30,TRBJ1-1,TGTGCCTGGTACCGTCCGGGACAGGTCAGGGAAGCTTTCTTT,CAWYRPGQVREAFF
-,-,TRBV19,TRBJ1-5,TGTGCCAGTAGTGTACAGGTAGGCAATCAGCCCCAGCATTTT,CASSVQVGNQPQHF
-,-,TRBV5-1,TRBJ2-5,TGCGCCAGCAGCTTCAACAGGGATGTGGAGACCCAGTACTTC,CASSFNRDVETQYF
-,-,TRBV6-5,TRBJ2-2,TGTGCCACCATGGCTCCTAACACCGGGGAGCTGTTTTTT,CATMAPNTGELFF
-,TRBD2,TRBV7-2,TRBJ2-1,TGTGCCAGCAGGACCGGGACTAGCGAGTACAATGAGCAGTTCTTC,CASRTGTSEYNEQFF
few,-,TRBV6-5,TRBJ2-5,TGTGCCAGCAGTTACTCTCCAGGACGAGAGACCCAGTACTTC,CASSYSPGRETQYF
-,-,TRBV29-1,TRBJ2-5,TGCAGCGTTGGGCTGCGCCAAGAGACCCAGTACTTC,CSVGLRQETQYF
-,-,TRBV7-9,TRBJ2-5,TGTGCCAGCAGCCCTAAAGGAGGCGATATGGTTGAGACCCAGTACTTC,CASSPKGGDMVETQYF
few,TRBD2,TRBV18,TRBJ2-7,TGTGCCAGCTCACCCCGGGGGGGCCGTTACGAGCAGTACTTC,CASSPRGGRYEQYF
-,-,TRBV9,TRBJ2-6,TGTGCCAGCAGCGTCGCGGAGGGGGCCAACGTCCTGACTTTC,CASSVAEGANVLTF
-,-,TRBV30,TRBJ2-7,TGTGCCTGGACAGGAGTCGGCGAGCAGTACTTC,CAWTGVGEQYF
-,-,TRBV5-1,TRBJ2-1,TGCGCCAGCAGCTTATCCGCGGATTTATTGAATGAGCAGTTCTTC,CASSLSADLLNEQFF
few,-,TRBV12-5,TRBJ2-7,TGTGCTAGTGGTTTGGTAAGGACTAACGAGCAGTACTTC,CASGLVRTNEQYF
-,TRBD2,TRBV6-5,TRBJ2-7,TGTGCCAGCAGTTGGAGGGTGACTAGCGGGGTCTACGGGCAGTACTTC,CASSWRVTSGVYGQYF
once,-,TRBV4-1,TRBJ2-1,TGCGCCAGCAGCCAAGTGCCCATCCAAGTATGGGACTACAATGAGCAGTTCTTC,CASSQVPIQVWDYNEQFF
-,TRBD1,TRBV11-3,TRBJ1-1,TGTGCCAGCAGCTTATCAGGGGGAATGAACACTGAAGCTTTCTTT,CASSLSGGMNTEAFF
few,TRBD1,TRBV30,TRBJ1-1,TGTGCCTGGAGTCCTTGGGACAGGGGGCTTTCTGAAGCTTTCTTT,CAWSPWDRGLSEAFF
-,-,TRBV30,TRBJ2-7,TGTGCCTGGGAAAAGGGGGGAGGCTACGAGCAGTACTTC,CAWEKGGGYEQYF
-,-,TRBV27,TRBJ2-7,TGTGCCAGCAGTATCCACGAGCAGTACTTC,CASSIHEQYF
-,-,TRBV30,TRBJ2-2,TGTGCCTGGAGTGTACAGTTAGGGGCGAACACCGGGGAGCTGTTTTTT,CAWSVQLGANTGELFF
-,-,TRBV18,TRBJ2-7,TGTGCCAGCTCATTGACTAGTACCAACGAGCAGTACTTC,CASSLTSTNEQYF
-,-,TRBV29-1,TRBJ2-3,TGCAGCGCCGCCTTCGGCGGGACAACAGATACGCAGTATTTT,CSAAFGGTTDTQYF
few,-,TRBV2,TRBJ1-5,TGTGCCAGCAGACAAACAGACAATAGCAATCAGCCCCAGCATTTT,CASRQTDNSNQPQHF
-,TRBD1,TRBV9,TRBJ2-7,TGTGCCAGCAGCGAGACAGGGAACTGGGGTTGGCAGTACTTC,CASSETGNWGWQYF
-,-,TRBV25-1,TRBJ1-1,TGTGCCAGCAGTGCCGAAGGGGGAATTCGCGAAGCTTTCTTT,CASSAEGGIREAFF
-,-,TRBV7-2,TRBJ2-2,TGTGCCAGCAGCCCGGGGCTCTCGGGCACCGGGGAGCTGTTTTTT,CASSPGLSGTGELFF
-,-,TRBV14,TRBJ2-7,TGTGCCAGCAGCCAAGCCAAACACTACGAGCAGTACTTC,CASSQAKHYEQYF
-,TRBD2,TRBV6-5,TRBJ2-7,TGTGCCAGCAGTTACGAATGGCTAGCGGAGGAGCAGTACTTC,CASSYEWLAEEQYF